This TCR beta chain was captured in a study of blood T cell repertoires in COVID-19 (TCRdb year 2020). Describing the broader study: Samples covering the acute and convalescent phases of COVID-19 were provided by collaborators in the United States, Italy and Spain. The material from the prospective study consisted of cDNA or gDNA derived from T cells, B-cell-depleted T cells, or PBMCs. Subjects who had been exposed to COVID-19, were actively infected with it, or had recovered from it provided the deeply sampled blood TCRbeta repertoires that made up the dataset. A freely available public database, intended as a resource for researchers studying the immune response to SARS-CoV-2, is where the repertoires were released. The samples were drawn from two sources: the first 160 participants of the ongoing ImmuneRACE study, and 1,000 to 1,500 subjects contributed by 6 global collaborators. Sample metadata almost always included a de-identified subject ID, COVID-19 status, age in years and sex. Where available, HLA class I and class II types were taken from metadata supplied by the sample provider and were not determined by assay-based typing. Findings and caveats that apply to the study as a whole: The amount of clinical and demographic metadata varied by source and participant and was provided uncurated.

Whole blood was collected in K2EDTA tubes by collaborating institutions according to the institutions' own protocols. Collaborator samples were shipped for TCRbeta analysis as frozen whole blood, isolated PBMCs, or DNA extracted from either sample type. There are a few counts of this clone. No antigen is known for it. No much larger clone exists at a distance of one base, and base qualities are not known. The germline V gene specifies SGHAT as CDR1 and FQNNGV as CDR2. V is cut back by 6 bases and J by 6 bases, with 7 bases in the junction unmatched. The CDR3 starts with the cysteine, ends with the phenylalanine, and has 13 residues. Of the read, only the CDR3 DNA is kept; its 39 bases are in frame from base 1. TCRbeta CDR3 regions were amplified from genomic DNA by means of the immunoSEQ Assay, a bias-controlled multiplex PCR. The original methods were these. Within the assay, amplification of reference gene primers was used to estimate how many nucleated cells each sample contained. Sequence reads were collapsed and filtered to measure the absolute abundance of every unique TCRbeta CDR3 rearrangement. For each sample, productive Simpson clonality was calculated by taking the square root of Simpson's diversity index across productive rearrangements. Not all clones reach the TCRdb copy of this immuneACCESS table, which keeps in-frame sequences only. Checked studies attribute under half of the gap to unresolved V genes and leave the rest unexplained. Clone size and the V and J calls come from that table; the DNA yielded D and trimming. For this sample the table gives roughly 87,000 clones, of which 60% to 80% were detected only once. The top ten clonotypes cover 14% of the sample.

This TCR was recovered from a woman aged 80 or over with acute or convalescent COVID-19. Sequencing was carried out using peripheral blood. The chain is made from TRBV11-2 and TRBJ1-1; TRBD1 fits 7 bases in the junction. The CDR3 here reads CASRPGGWSEAFF. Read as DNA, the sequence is TGTGCCAGCAGGCCAGGGGGGTGGTCTGAAGCTTTCTTT.